Following are 25 T cell receptor beta chains from one sample sequenced in a study of blood T cell repertoires in COVID-19. Assay used: immunoSEQ multiplex PCR; TCRdb lists only in-frame clones, some missing. The sample lists 65,000 to 85,000 clones, around 87% seen once, with approximately 2.9% in the top ten. The sequenced material came from peripheral blood. The receptors shown here come from a man aged 50 to 59 with acute or convalescent COVID-19.

The sample holds one count of this clone. The chain combines TRBV5-4 with TRBJ1-6; tentatively, D is TRBD1 (5 bases). This CDR3 spans 13 amino acids. Germline CDR1 and CDR2: SGHNT and YYREEE (reference sequence). The V end was cut by 3 bases, the J end by 9 bases, with 10 bases between. The CDR3 bases are TGTGCCAGCAGCTCCGGGGGGGGTTCACCCCTCCACTTT. Translating it yields CASSSGGGSPLHF. Full variable domain (remainder filled in from reference TRBV5-4 and TRBJ1-6): ETGVTQSPTHLIKTRGQQVTLRCSSQSGHNTVSWYQQALGQGPQFIFQYYREEENGRGNFPPRFSGLQFPNYSSELNVNALELDDSALYLCASSSGGGSPLHFGNGTRLTVT.

The genes are TRBV11-3 and TRBJ2-4; D is unresolved. V was clipped by 0 bases and J by 1 base, with 10 bases between them. Per the germline V gene, CDR1 is SGHNT and CDR2 is YENEEA. The CDR3 length is 16 residues. CDR3 protein: CASSLESRLAKNIQYF. DNA of the CDR3: TGTGCCAGCAGCTTAGAATCGAGGTTGGCCAAAAACATTCAGTACTTC.

V is TRBV6-5 and J is TRBJ1-5; D not resolved. The CDR3 contains 14 residues. Trimming cost V 7 bases and J 2 bases, with 12 bases left between them. Per germline, CDR1 MNHEY and CDR2 SVGAGI. Written as DNA, the CDR3 is TGTGCCAGCAAGAGGGCTTACGGCAATCAGCCCCAGCATTTT. This encodes CASKRAYGNQPQHF.

This chain links TRBV18 with TRBJ1-1, with unresolved D. This CDR3 comprises 15 residues. Germline CDR1 and CDR2: KGHSH and LQKENI. Trimming removed 3 bases from V and 2 bases from J, with 13 bases in between. In DNA, the CDR3 is TGTGCCAGCTCACCTATTGGGGAGGGAAACACTGAAGCTTTCTTT. Translation gives CASSPIGEGNTEAFF.

This clone was observed a single time. The V and J genes are TRBV9 and TRBJ2-7; TRBD2 matches at 10 bases. Germline V CDR1 and CDR2: SGDLS, YYNGEE. Germline trimming cut 1 base from V and 1 base from J; bases unmatched to any gene: 2. The CDR3 is 15 amino acids. The CDR3 region has the DNA TGTGCCAGCAGCGTACCTAGCGGGAGTTCCTACGAGCAGTACGTC. Its translation is CASSVPSGSSYEQYV.

This rearrangement joins TRBV30 to TRBJ2-4; weak D call: TRBD2 (7 bases). CDR1 GTSNPN and CDR2 SVGIG come from the germline V gene (reference sequence). This CDR3 comprises 13 residues. Trimming cost V 5 bases and J 6 bases, with 14 bases left between them. The chain's CDR3 is CAWDGGHGNIQYF. The CDR3 coding sequence is TGTGCCTGGGACGGGGGGCACGGAAACATTCAGTACTTC.

The rearrangement links TRBV6-5 to TRBJ1-1; tentatively, D is TRBD1 (6 bases). Trimming removed 8 bases from V and 4 bases from J, with 20 bases in between. From germline, CDR1 is MNHEY and CDR2 SVGAGI. CDR3 length: 15 amino acids. The CDR3 DNA is TGTGCCAGCTTCCCACCCCGGGGGGCAGGCACTGAAGCTTTCTTT. Translation: CASFPPRGAGTEAFF.

Turning to this clone: The identical CDR3 is also encoded by other nucleotide sequences in the sample. The J gene is TRBJ2-3, the V gene TRBV29-1, with 8 positions matching TRBD2. Trimming took 1 base from V and 3 from J; bases not matched to a gene: 3. This CDR3 is built from 14 residues. Germline CDR1 is SQVTM and CDR2 is ANQGSEA. The CDR3 coding sequence is TGCAGCGTTGAAGCGGGAGGGGGTACAGATACGCAGTATTTT. This sequence encodes CSVEAGGGTDTQYF.

The chain has TRBV19 and TRBJ1-2, with 9 bases fitting TRBD1. The CDR3 is 15 amino acids. Germline V lookup: CDR1 LNHDA, CDR2 SQIVND (reference sequence). J was trimmed by 4 bases and V by 4 bases; bases with no gene match: 7. This CDR3 is CASSTGTGLVYGYTF. The DNA for the CDR3 is TGTGCCAGTAGTACTGGGACAGGGTTAGTCTATGGCTACACCTTC.

The rearrangement links TRBV3-1 (or the pseudogene TRBV3-2) to TRBJ1-4; 7 bases agree with TRBD1. From germline, CDR1 is LGHDT and CDR2 YNNKEL (reference sequence). J lost 4 bases, V lost 3 bases, and 5 bases had no gene match. The CDR3 runs to 15 residues. The CDR3 region has the DNA TGTGCCAGCAGCCAGTCGGACAGGTTTAATGAAAAACTGTTTTTT. Translating it yields CASSQSDRFNEKLFF.

The rearrangement joins TRBV18 to TRBJ1-4; TRBD1 matches 8 bases. CDR1 and CDR2 from the germline V gene are KGHSH and LQKENI. Trimming cost V 5 bases and J 4 bases; bases outside gene matches: 6. The CDR3 has 15 residues. In DNA, the CDR3 is TGTGCCAGCTCAGCTAACAGGGGGAGTAATGAAAAACTGTTTTTT. It codes for CASSANRGSNEKLFF.

The gene calls are TRBV3-1 (or the pseudogene TRBV3-2) and TRBJ2-3; 10 positions match TRBD2. V dropped 0 bases and J dropped 0; count of bases not matched to a gene: 6. Germline CDR1 is LGHDT and CDR2 is YNNKEL (reference sequence). The CDR3 is 18 amino acids. The CDR3 reads CASSQEIGLAESTDTQYF. The CDR3 region has the DNA TGTGCCAGCAGCCAAGAGATAGGACTAGCGGAGAGCACAGATACGCAGTATTTT.

This chain joins TRBV13 and TRBJ1-3; no reliable D call. The CDR3 extends over 12 amino acids. CDR1 PRHDT and CDR2 FYEKMQ come from the germline V gene (reference sequence). V lost 5 bases and J 4 bases, leaving 6 bases between the germline ends. The CDR3 DNA is TGTGCCAGCAGCCGACTCGGAAACACCATATATTTT. Its protein is CASSRLGNTIYF.

The chain couples TRBV18 to TRBJ1-4, with no clear D. Germline loops: CDR1 KGHSH, CDR2 LQKENI. This CDR3 spans 14 amino acids. Trimming removed 6 bases from V and 2 bases from J, with 10 bases in between. CDR3 in DNA: TGTGCCAGCTCGCGGTTGGAGACTAATGAAAAACTGTTTTTT. Residues: CASSRLETNEKLFF.

The chain combines TRBV5-5 with TRBJ2-7; TRBD1 matches 10 bases. The V and J ends lost 7 bases and 7 bases, in that order; junction bases with no gene match: 8. The CDR3 runs to 13 residues. CDR1 is SGHKS and CDR2 is YYEKEE in the germline V gene (reference sequence). The DNA of the CDR3 is TGTGCCAGCTCAGGGACAGGGGAAGGGGAGCAGTACGTC. Translating it yields CASSGTGEGEQYV.

The V call is TRBV7-9, the J call TRBJ1-1; D gene uncertain. The germline V and J ends were trimmed by 5 bases and 3 bases, with 13 bases remaining between them. CDR1 and CDR2 (germline): SEHNR, FQNEAQ (reference sequence). This CDR3 comprises 14 residues. The CDR3 here is CASSLMVADTEAFF. CDR3 bases: TGTGCCAGCAGCCTGATGGTCGCGGACACTGAAGCTTTCTTT.

This clone was seen a handful of times. V and J are TRBV6-5 and TRBJ1-2; possible D gene TRBD1, 6 bases. The CDR3 has 14 amino acids. Trimming shortened V by 7 bases and J by 5 bases, and 17 bases separated the two germline ends. Looked up from germline, CDR1 is MNHEY and CDR2 is SVGAGI. CDR3 nucleotide sequence: TGTGCCAGCAAAGCCGGCAGGGGAGGGTATGGCTACACCTTC. It is translated as CASKAGRGGYGYTF.

The rearrangement joins TRBV7-2 to TRBJ1-1; D possibly corresponds to TRBD1 (6 bases). V was pared by 3 bases and J by 2 bases, with 13 bases between. The CDR3 is 15 amino acids. Germline CDR1 is SGHTA and CDR2 is FQGNSA. The CDR3 DNA sequence: TGTGCCAGCAGCTTCACAGGGAGGGGAAACACTGAAGCTTTCTTT. Translating gives CASSFTGRGNTEAFF.

Here the CDR3 DNA reads TGTGCCAGTAGTGCAAGGGGGCCGGGGACTGAAGCTTTCTTT. Encoded protein: CASSARGPGTEAFF. The chain has TRBV19 and TRBJ1-1, with 7 bases matching TRBD1. The CDR3 runs to 14 residues. J was trimmed by 5 bases and V by 5 bases; bases with no gene match: 8. Germline values: CDR1 LNHDA, CDR2 SQIVND (reference sequence).

The gene calls are TRBV29-1 and TRBJ1-1, with D maybe TRBD1 (6 bases). This CDR3 has 12 residues. In germline, CDR1 is SQVTM, CDR2 ANQGSEA. Trimming removed 7 bases from V and 1 base from J, with 10 bases in between. In nucleotides, the CDR3 is TGCAGCGCTATCAGGGGGAACACTGAAGCTTTCTTT. It specifies CSAIRGNTEAFF.

The chain couples TRBV25-1 to TRBJ1-1; D is uncertain. Trimming pared 2 bases from V and 4 bases from J, leaving 8 bases between. Germline CDR1 is MGHDK and CDR2 is SYGVNS. CDR3 length equals 13 residues. Written as DNA, the CDR3 is TGTGCCAGCAGTGAAGCGAGGGCCACTGAAGCTTTCTTT. Translation gives CASSEARATEAFF.

This chain uses TRBV7-2 with TRBJ2-3, with 7 bases fitting TRBD1. Per the germline V gene, CDR1 is SGHTA and CDR2 is FQGNSA. The V and J ends lost 5 bases and 8 bases, in that order; junction bases with no gene match: 13. The length of the CDR3 is 15 residues. The chain's CDR3 is CASSVGTVGASTQYF. The CDR3, as DNA: TGTGCCAGCAGCGTCGGGACAGTAGGTGCAAGTACGCAGTATTTT.

This chain links TRBV6-4 with TRBJ2-3; tentative D call: TRBD2 (6 bases). The CDR3 has 15 amino acids. V lost 6 bases to trimming and J lost 4 bases, with 17 bases between them. Germline loops: CDR1 MRHNA, CDR2 SNTAGT. CDR3 DNA sequence: TGTGCCAGCAGAAGGGAGGCAGGGTTGGCAGATACGCAGTATTTT. Amino acids: CASRREAGLADTQYF.

The CDR3 sequence is CASSQVTGNEKLFF. The CDR3 bases are TGTGCCAGCAGCCAAGTTACAGGCAATGAAAAACTGTTTTTT. The chain carries TRBV14 and TRBJ1-4; D is perhaps TRBD1 (5 bases). This CDR3 has 14 residues. Germline V gene lookup returns CDR1 SGHDN and CDR2 FVKESK. Trimming stripped 1 base from V and 5 bases from J, with 8 bases between.

CDR3 DNA sequence: TGTGCCAGCAGCTCCCTCAGGGGAGAGGGAGAAAAACTGTTTTTT. Translation: CASSSLRGEGEKLFF. The chain employs TRBV5-6 and TRBJ1-4; TRBD1 might be the D (6 bases). V dropped 3 bases and J dropped 8 bases, with 17 bases sitting between them. This CDR3 has 15 residues. In germline, CDR1 is SGHDT, CDR2 YYEEEE. The whole variable domain, remainder taken from reference TRBV5-6 and TRBJ1-4, is DAGVTQSPTHLIKTRGQQVTLRCSPKSGHDTVSWYQQALGQGPQFIFQYYEEEERQRGNFPDRFSGHQFPNYSSELNVNALLLGDSALYLCASSSLRGEGEKLFFGSGTQLSVL.